In this sample, the clone carrying this T cell receptor (beta chain) turned up a few times. Its antigen is unknown. The sample originates from a study of T cell repertoires in cytomegalovirus infection. As for the study in general: The authors relied on CMV epitopes, both recently identified HLA-C-restricted and well-studied HLA-B-restricted. Signatures in public TCR beta sequences pointed to both CMV infection and matching HLA type. Study-level findings and limits: There were carriers of CMV plus the relevant HLA, and cumulative public TCR beta family frequency identified them. The ex vivo response was dominated by HLA-C-restricted CMV-specific TCR beta clonotypes.

TCRdb ran MiXCR on the reads and lists one entry per CDR3 protein. The table has under 500,000 distinct CDR3 sequences, about two fifths seen once. The CDR3 runs to 18 residues. Between the trimmed V and J ends, which lost 0 bases and 3 bases, there was a span of 21 bases. Germline V lookup: CDR1 SGHRS, CDR2 YFSETQ. The sample in question was cultured PBMCs, obtained from culture after CMV antigen stimulation. The rearrangement links TRBV5-1 to TRBJ1-2; TRBD1 is a possible D gene (6 bases). The sequence came from a human donor in good health (CMV status not recorded). Some clones in this sample may be carry-over from other donors' samples. CDR3 residues: CASSLDPGQTAADYGYTF. The CDR3 DNA reads as TGCGCCAGCAGCTTGGATCCGGGACAAACAGCGGCAGACTATGGCTACACCTTC.